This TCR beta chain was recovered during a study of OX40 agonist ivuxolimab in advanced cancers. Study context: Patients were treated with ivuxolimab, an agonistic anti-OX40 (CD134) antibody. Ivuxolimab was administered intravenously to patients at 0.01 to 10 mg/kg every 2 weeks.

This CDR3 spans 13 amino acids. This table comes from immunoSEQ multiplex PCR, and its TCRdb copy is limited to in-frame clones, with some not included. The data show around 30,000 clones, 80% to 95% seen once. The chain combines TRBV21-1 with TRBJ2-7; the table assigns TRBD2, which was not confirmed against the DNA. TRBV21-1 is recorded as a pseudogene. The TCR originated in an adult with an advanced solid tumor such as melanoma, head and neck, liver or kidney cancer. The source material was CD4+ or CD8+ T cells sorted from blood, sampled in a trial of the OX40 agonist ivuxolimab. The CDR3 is CASSRRSFDEQYF. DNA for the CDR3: TGTGCCAGCAGCCGGCGGAGCTTCGACGAGCAGTACTTC.